The clone carrying this T cell receptor (beta chain) was seen a single time. Germline CDR1 and CDR2: SGHTA and FQGNSA. The CDR3 has 15 amino acids. Deletions cut 3 bases from V and 6 bases from J, with 14 bases between. These data come from a study of blood T cell repertoires in COVID-19. In the study overall: Spain, Italy and the United States supplied samples that represented acute and convalescent COVID-19. The cDNA or gDNA used as material had been derived from T cells, B-cell-depleted T cells, or PBMCs.

In the original workflow: It was from reference gene primer amplification that nucleated cell counts were estimated. Some clones are missing from TCRdb's copy, which holds only in-frame ones; the method was immunoSEQ multiplex PCR. That table is the source of V, J and clone size, and D and trimming were worked out from the DNA. In the table there are 140,000 to 150,000 clones, around 90% of which are singletons. The source material was peripheral blood. The chain combines TRBV7-2 with TRBJ2-2, with D tentatively TRBD1 (7 bases). The origin of this receptor is a woman between 45 and 65 years old with acute or convalescent COVID-19. The CDR3 sequence: CASSFRQGGAGELFF. DNA for the CDR3: TGTGCCAGCAGCTTCCGACAGGGAGGCGCCGGGGAGCTGTTTTTT.